This TCR beta chain emerged from a study of cytomegalovirus exposure and HLA in healthy donors. Turning to the study itself: The roughly 120 validation repertoires used the same platform as the roughly 670 first-cohort repertoires (as reported by a later analysis).

While the first cohort had 650 to 850 subjects, the donors belonged to the separate validation cohort of over a hundred subjects. Germline CDR1 WNHNN, CDR2 SYGVQD (reference sequence). CDR3 size: 15 residues. The ends lost 2 bases at V and 5 bases at J; junction bases unmatched: 9. Produced via immunoSEQ multiplex PCR; TCRdb's table is partial and in-frame only. The data hold fewer than 150,000 clones, with approximately 86% observed a single time. As regards this clone: Antigen: not known.

Findings and caveats of the study: Cytomegalovirus-associated TCR beta chains were listed, numbering approximately 150. Rare TCR sequences predominated, though certain public TCRs were found in many donors.

The source material was PBMCs. The sequence was obtained from a woman between 18 and 30 years old in good health and CMV-seropositive. The chain employs TRBV10-1 and TRBJ2-7; 7 bases map to TRBD1. CDR3 protein: CASSEPPTGCDEQYF. DNA for the CDR3: TGCGCCAGCAGTGAGCCCCCGACAGGGTGCGACGAGCAGTACTTC.